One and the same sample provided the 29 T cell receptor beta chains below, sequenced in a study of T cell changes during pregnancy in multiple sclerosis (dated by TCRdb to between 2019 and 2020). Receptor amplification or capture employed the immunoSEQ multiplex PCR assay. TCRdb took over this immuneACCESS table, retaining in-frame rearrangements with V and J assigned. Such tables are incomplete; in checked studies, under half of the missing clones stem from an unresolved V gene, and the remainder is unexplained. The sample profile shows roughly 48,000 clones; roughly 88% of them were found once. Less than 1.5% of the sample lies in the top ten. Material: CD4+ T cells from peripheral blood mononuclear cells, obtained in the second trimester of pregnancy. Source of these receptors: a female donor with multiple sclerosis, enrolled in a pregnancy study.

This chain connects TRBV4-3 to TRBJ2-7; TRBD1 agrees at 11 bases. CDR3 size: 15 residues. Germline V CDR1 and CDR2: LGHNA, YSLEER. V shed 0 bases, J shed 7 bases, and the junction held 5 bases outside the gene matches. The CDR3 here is CASSQEDRGPSEQYF. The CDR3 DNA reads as TGCGCCAGCAGCCAAGAGGACAGGGGGCCGAGTGAGCAGTACTTC.

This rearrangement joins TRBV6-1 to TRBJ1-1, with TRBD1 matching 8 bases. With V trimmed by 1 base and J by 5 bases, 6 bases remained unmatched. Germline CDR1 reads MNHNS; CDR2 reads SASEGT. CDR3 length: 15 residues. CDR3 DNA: TGTGCCAGCAGTGAAGGGGGCAGGGGGCGAACTGAAGCTTTCTTT. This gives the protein CASSEGGRGRTEAFF.

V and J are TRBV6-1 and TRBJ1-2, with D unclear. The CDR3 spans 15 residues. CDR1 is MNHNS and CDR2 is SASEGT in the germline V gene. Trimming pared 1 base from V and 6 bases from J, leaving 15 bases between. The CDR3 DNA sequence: TGTGCCAGCAGTGAAGTCGGGAGCTTCTCAGATGGCTACACCTTC. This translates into CASSEVGSFSDGYTF.

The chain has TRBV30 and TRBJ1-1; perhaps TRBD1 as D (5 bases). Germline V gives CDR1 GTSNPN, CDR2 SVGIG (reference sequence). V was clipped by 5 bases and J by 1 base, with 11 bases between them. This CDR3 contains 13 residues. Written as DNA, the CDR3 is TGTGCCTGGGGAGGGGATACGAACACTGAAGCTTTCTTT. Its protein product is CAWGGDTNTEAFF. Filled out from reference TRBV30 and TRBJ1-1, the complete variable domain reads SQTIHQWPATLVQPVGSPLSLECTVEGTSNPNLYWYRQAAGRGLQLLFYSVGIGQISSEVPQNLSASRPQDRQFILSSKKLLLSDSGFYLCAWGGDTNTEAFFGQGTRLTVV.

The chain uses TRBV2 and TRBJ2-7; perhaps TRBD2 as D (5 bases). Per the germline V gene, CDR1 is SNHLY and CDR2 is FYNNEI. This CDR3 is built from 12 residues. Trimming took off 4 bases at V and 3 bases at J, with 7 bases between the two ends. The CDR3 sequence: CASSAGIYEQYF. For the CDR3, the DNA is TGTGCCAGCAGTGCCGGGATCTACGAGCAGTACTTC.

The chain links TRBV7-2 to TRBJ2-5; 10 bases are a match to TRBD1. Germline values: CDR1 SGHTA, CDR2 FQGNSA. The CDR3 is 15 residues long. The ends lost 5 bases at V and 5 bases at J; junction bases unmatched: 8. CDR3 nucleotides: TGTGCCAGCAGCCCCCGACAGGGGGCATGGGAGACCCAGTACTTC. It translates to CASSPRQGAWETQYF.

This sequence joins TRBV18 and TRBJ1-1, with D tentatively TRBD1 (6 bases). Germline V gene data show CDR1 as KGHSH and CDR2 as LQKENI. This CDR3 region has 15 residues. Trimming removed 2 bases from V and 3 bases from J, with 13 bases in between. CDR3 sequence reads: CASSPGQPGDTEAFF. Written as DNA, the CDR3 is TGTGCCAGCTCACCAGGTCAGCCAGGGGACACTGAAGCTTTCTTT.

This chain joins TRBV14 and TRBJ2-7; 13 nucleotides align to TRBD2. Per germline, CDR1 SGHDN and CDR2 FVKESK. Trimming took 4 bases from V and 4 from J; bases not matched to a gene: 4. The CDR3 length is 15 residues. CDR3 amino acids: CASSRTSGSIYEQYF. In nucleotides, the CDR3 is TGTGCCAGCAGCCGGACTAGCGGGAGTATATACGAGCAGTACTTC.

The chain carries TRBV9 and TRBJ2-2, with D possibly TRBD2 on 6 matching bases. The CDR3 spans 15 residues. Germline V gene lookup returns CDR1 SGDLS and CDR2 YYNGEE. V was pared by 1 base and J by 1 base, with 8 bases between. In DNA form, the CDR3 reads TGTGCCAGCAGCGTAACTAGCCAGAACACCGGGGAGCTGTTTTTT. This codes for CASSVTSQNTGELFF.

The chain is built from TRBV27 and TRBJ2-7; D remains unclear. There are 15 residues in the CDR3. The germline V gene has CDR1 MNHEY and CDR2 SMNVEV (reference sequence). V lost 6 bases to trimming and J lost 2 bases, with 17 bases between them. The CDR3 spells CASSLEVRVPYEQYF. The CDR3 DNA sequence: TGTGCCAGCAGCCTTGAAGTCCGGGTTCCCTACGAGCAGTACTTC.

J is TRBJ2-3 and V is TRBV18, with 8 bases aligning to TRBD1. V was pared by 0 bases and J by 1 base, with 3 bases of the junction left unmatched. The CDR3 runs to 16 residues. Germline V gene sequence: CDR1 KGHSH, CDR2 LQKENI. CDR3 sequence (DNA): TGTGCCAGCTCACCACCTGAGACAGGGGGCACAGATACGCAGTATTTT. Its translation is CASSPPETGGTDTQYF.

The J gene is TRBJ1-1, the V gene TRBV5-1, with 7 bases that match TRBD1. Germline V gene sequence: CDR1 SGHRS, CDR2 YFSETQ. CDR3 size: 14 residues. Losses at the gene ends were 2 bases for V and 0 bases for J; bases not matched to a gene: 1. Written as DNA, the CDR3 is TGCGCCAGCAGCTTCACAGGGGTGAACACTGAAGCTTTCTTT. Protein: CASSFTGVNTEAFF. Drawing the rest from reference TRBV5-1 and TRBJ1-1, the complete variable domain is KAGVTQTPRYLIKTRGQQVTLSCSPISGHRSVSWYQQTPGQGLQFLFEYFSETQRNKGNFPGRFSGRQFSNSRSEMNVSTLELGDSALYLCASSFTGVNTEAFFGQGTRLTVV.

The CDR3 region is CASSQDLQGSEKLFF. CDR3 nucleotides: TGTGCCAGCAGCCAAGATTTACAGGGAAGCGAAAAACTGTTTTTT. The V gene is TRBV4-2, the J gene TRBJ1-4; D is perhaps TRBD1 (6 bases). The CDR3 spans 15 residues. Trimming removed 0 bases at V and 8 bases at J, with 13 bases between. Germline V CDR1 and CDR2: LGHNA, YNFKEQ.

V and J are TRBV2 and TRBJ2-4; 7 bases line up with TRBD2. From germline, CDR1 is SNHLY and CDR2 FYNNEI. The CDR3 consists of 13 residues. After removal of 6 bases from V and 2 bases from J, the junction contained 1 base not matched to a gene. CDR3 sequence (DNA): TGTGCCAGCAGGGGGGGGACCAAAAACATTCAGTACTTC. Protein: CASRGGTKNIQYF.

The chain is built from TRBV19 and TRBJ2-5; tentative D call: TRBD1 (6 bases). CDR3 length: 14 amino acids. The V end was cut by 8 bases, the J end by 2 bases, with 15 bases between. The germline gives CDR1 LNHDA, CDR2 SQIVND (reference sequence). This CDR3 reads CASGTRDNQETQYF. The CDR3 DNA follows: TGTGCCAGTGGAACCCGGGACAATCAAGAGACCCAGTACTTC.

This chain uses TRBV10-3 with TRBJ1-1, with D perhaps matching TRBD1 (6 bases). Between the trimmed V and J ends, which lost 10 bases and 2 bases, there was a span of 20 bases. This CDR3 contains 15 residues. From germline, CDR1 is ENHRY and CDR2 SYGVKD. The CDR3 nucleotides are TGTGCCAGTACACAGGGATTAGATGGAAACACTGAAGCTTTCTTT. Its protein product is CASTQGLDGNTEAFF.

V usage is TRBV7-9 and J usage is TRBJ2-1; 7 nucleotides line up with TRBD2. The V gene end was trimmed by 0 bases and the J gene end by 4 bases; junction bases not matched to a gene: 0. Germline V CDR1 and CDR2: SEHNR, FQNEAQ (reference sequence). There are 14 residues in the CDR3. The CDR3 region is CASSLAGGYNEQFF. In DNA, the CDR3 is TGTGCCAGCAGCTTAGCGGGAGGGTACAATGAGCAGTTCTTC.

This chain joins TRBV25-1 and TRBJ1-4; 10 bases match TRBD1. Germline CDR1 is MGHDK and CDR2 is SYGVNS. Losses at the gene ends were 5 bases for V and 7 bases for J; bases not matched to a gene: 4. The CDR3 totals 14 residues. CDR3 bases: TGTGCCAGCAGTCTGACAGGGGGCCTTGAAAAACTGTTTTTT. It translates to CASSLTGGLEKLFF.

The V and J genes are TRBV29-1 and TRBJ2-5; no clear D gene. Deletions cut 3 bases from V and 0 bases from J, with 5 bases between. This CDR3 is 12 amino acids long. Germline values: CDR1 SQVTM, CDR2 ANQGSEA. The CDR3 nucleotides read TGCAGCGTTGACGAGTACCAAGAGACCCAGTACTTC. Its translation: CSVDEYQETQYF.

CDR3 in amino acids: CASTSGTVSETQYF. The CDR3 nucleotides read TGTGCCAGCACTTCTGGGACAGTCTCGGAGACCCAGTACTTC. The chain combines TRBV5-4 with TRBJ2-5; TRBD1 agrees at 7 bases. The germline CDR1 and CDR2 sequences are SGHNT and YYREEE (reference sequence). V dropped 6 bases and J dropped 5; count of bases not matched to a gene: 10. CDR3 size: 14 residues.

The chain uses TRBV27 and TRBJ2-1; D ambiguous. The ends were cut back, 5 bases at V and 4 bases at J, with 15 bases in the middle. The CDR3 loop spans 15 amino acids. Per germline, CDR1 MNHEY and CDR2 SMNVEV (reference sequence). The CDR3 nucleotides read TGTGCCAGCAGTCCAGTGCGGCACGCTTACAATGAGCAGTTCTTC. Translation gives CASSPVRHAYNEQFF.

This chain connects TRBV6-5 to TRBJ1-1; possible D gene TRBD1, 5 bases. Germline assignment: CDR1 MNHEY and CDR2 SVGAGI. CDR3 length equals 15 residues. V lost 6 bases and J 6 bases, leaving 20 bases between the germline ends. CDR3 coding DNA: TGTGCCAGCAGGTACACAGGTCTATCCGCCCCTGAAGCTTTCTTT. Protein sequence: CASRYTGLSAPEAFF.

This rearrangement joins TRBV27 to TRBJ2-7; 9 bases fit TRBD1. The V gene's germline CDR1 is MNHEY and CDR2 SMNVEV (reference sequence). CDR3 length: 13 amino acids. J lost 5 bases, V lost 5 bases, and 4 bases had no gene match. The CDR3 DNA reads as TGTGCCAGCAGTGCTTGGACAGGGGACGAGCAGTACTTC. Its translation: CASSAWTGDEQYF.

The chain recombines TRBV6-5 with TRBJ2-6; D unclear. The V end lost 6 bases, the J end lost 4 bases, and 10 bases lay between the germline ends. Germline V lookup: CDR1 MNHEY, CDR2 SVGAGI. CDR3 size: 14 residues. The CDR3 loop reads CASSLQNGANVLTF. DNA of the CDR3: TGTGCCAGCAGCCTTCAGAACGGGGCCAACGTCCTGACTTTC.

CDR3 sequence (DNA): TGTGCCAGCAGTGAGGACCGCGGGACTTCCTACGAGCAGTACTTC. Translating gives CASSEDRGTSYEQYF. The chain is built from TRBV2 and TRBJ2-7; TRBD2 is a possible D gene (6 bases). Germline loops: CDR1 SNHLY, CDR2 FYNNEI. The CDR3 totals 15 residues. The ends were cut back, 3 bases at V and 1 base at J, with 13 bases in the middle. Supplemented by reference TRBV2 and TRBJ2-7, the full variable domain reads EPEVTQTPSHQVTQMGQEVILRCVPISNHLYFYWYRQILGQKVEFLVSFYNNEISEKSEIFDDQFSVERPDGSNFTLKIRSTKLEDSAMYFCASSEDRGTSYEQYFGPGTRLTVT.

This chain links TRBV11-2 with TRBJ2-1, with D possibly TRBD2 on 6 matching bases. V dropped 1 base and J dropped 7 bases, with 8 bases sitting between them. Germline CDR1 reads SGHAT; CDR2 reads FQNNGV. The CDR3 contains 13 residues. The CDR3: CASSLVGGNEQFF. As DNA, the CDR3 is TGTGCCAGCAGCTTAGTTGGGGGGAATGAGCAGTTCTTC.

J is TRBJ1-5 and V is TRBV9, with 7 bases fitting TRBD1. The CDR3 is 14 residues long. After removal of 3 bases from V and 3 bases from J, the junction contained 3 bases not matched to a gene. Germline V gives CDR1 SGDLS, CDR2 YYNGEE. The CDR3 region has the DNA TGTGCCAGCAGCGGGACAGGCCTCAATCAGCCCCAGCATTTT. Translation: CASSGTGLNQPQHF.

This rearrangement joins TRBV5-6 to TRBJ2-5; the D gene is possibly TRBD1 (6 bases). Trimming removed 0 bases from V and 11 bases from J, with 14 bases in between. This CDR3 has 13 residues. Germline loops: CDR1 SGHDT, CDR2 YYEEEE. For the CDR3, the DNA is TGTGCCAGCAGCTTGGATCCCCGAACAGGGCAGTACTTC. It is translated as CASSLDPRTGQYF.

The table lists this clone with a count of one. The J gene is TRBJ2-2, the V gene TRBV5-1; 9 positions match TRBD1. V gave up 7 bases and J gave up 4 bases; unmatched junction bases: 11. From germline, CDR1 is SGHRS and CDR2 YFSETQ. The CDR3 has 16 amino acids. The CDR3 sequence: CASDPGQGIRTGELFF. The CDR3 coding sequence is TGCGCCAGCGATCCGGGACAGGGCATTCGCACCGGGGAGCTGTTTTTT.